These 11 T cell receptor beta chains came from one sample sequenced in a study of PD-1 blockade in mismatch repair-deficient tumors. Only in-frame clones appear in the TCRdb table, and some are missing; sequencing was by immunoSEQ multiplex PCR. Altogether approximately 38,000 clones are present, roughly 77% being singletons, with the ten largest covering approximately 22%. The sample here was peripheral blood, taken 4 weeks after starting pembrolizumab. The source of these receptors is an adult with mismatch repair-deficient cancer.

The CDR3 DNA reads TGCGCCAGCAGGGGCGGGGGGATGCACACAGATACGCAGTATTTT. Encoded protein: CASRGGGMHTDTQYF. V is TRBV5-1 and J is TRBJ2-3; 8 positions agree with TRBD2. The V segment lost 5 bases and the J segment 2 bases; nucleotides outside the gene matches: 7. From germline, CDR1 is SGHRS and CDR2 YFSETQ. CDR3 length equals 15 residues.

This clone was observed a handful of times. In DNA form, the CDR3 reads TGCGCCAGCAGTGACACAGATACGCAGTATTTT. Its translation: CASSDTDTQYF. This chain uses TRBV10-1 with TRBJ2-3; D remains ambiguous. This CDR3 comprises 11 residues. Trimming stripped 3 bases from V and 2 bases from J, with 0 bases between. Germline CDR1 WNHNN, CDR2 SYGVQD (reference sequence).

The chain employs TRBV30 and TRBJ2-3, with D hard to call. The CDR3 has 11 residues. With 1 base removed from V and 5 bases from J, the gap between germline ends came to 4 bases. The germline gives CDR1 GTSNPN, CDR2 SVGIG (reference sequence). CDR3 amino acids: CAWSGGDTQYF. The CDR3 coding sequence is TGTGCCTGGAGTGGGGGAGATACGCAGTATTTT.

The chain employs TRBV27 and TRBJ1-5; possible D gene TRBD1, 6 bases. Trimming pared 1 base from V and 6 bases from J, leaving 13 bases between. This CDR3 region has 15 residues. Germline V gives CDR1 MNHEY, CDR2 SMNVEV (reference sequence). Written as DNA, the CDR3 is TGTGCCAGCAGTTTATATGGGGGGGCTGGTCAGCCCCAGCATTTT. Translated: CASSLYGGAGQPQHF.

The genes are TRBV30 and TRBJ1-2, with a possible D match to TRBD1 (5 bases). This CDR3 comprises 13 residues. Germline values: CDR1 GTSNPN, CDR2 SVGIG (reference sequence). Between the trimmed V and J ends, which lost 0 bases and 1 base, there was a span of 6 bases. DNA of the CDR3: TGTGCCTGGAGTGTAGGGGATAACTATGGCTACACCTTC. The encoded protein is CAWSVGDNYGYTF.

This clone has only a few counts. The gene calls are TRBV30 and TRBJ1-2; no reliable D call. The germline gives CDR1 GTSNPN, CDR2 SVGIG (reference sequence). The CDR3 is made up of 13 amino acids. Trimming shortened V by 3 bases and J by 0 bases, and 8 bases separated the two germline ends. CDR3 loop: CAWSLEANYGYTF. CDR3 DNA sequence: TGTGCCTGGAGCCTCGAGGCTAACTATGGCTACACCTTC.

The chain carries TRBV11-2 and TRBJ2-5; D remains unclear. V was cut by 3 bases and J by 1 base, with 9 bases left in between. Germline values: CDR1 SGHAT, CDR2 FQNNGV. The CDR3 loop spans 14 amino acids. The CDR3 region is CASSFGQVQETQYF. In DNA, the CDR3 is TGTGCCAGCAGCTTTGGTCAGGTCCAAGAGACCCAGTACTTC.

This chain connects TRBV5-6 to TRBJ2-7; D is ambiguous. Trimming removed 2 bases at V and 5 bases at J, with 5 bases between. The CDR3 has 11 amino acids. Germline CDR1 and CDR2: SGHDT and YYEEEE. The CDR3 DNA reads TGTGCCAGCAGCTTTATGGACGAGCAGTACTTC. Translated: CASSFMDEQYF. The complete variable domain, with remaining parts taken from reference TRBV5-6 and TRBJ2-7, reads DAGVTQSPTHLIKTRGQQVTLRCSPKSGHDTVSWYQQALGQGPQFIFQYYEEEERQRGNFPDRFSGHQFPNYSSELNVNALLLGDSALYLCASSFMDEQYFGPGTRLTVT.

The rearrangement uses TRBV11-2 and TRBJ1-1; no clear D gene. With 7 bases removed from V and 2 bases from J, the gap between germline ends came to 5 bases. The CDR3 consists of 11 residues. The germline CDR1 and CDR2 sequences are SGHAT and FQNNGV. CDR3 amino acids: CASKVNTEAFF. CDR3 bases: TGTGCCAGCAAGGTCAACACTGAAGCTTTCTTT.

V gene TRBV6-5 combines with J gene TRBJ2-7, with 7 nucleotides matching TRBD1. V gave up 5 bases and J gave up 9 bases; unmatched junction bases: 7. Per the germline V gene, CDR1 is MNHEY and CDR2 is SVGAGI. The CDR3 sequence is 12 residues long. In DNA, the CDR3 is TGTGCCAGCAGTCGGGACCGGGACAGGCAGTACTTC. Translation: CASSRDRDRQYF.

The rearrangement uses TRBV11-3 and TRBJ2-5, with 7 bases identical to TRBD1. V shed 6 bases, J shed 5 bases, and the junction held 6 bases outside the gene matches. This CDR3 spans 13 amino acids. From germline, CDR1 is SGHNT and CDR2 YENEEA. The CDR3 protein is CASSHRGRETQYF. In DNA, the CDR3 is TGTGCCAGCAGTCACAGGGGACGGGAGACCCAGTACTTC.